This TCR beta chain was sequenced in a study of cytomegalovirus exposure and HLA in healthy donors. Study observations and caveats: Subsequent analysis of the 120 or so validation repertoires found a tendency for first-cohort TCR clusters to co-occur.

Concerning this clone: Its antigen remains unidentified.

Clones were sequenced by immunoSEQ multiplex PCR, and TCRdb holds only the in-frame ones, with some missing. The sample lists about 220,000 clones, around nine tenths occurring once. The CDR3 loop spans 12 amino acids. Per the germline V gene, CDR1 is GTSNPN and CDR2 is SVGIG (reference sequence). With 4 bases removed from V and 11 bases from J, the gap between germline ends came to 15 bases. The source of this sequence is a young woman in good health and CMV-seronegative. The V call is TRBV30, the J call TRBJ2-1; D unclear. The sequenced sample consisted of PBMCs. DNA for the CDR3: TGTGCCTGGACCCGATCTTCCGGTCAGCAGTTCTTC. The encoded protein is CAWTRSSGQQFF.